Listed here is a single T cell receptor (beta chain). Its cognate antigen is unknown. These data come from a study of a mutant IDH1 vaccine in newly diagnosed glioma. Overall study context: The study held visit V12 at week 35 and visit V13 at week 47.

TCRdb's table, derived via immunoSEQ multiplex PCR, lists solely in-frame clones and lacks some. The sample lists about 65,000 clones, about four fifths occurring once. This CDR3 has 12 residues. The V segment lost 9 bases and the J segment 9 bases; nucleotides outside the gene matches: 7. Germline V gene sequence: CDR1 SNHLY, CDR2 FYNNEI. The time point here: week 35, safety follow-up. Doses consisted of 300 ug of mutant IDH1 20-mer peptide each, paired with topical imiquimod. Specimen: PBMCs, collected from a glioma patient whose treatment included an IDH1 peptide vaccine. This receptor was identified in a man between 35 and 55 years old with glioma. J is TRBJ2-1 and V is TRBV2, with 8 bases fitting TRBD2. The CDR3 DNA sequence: TGTGCCAGATCGGACCGGGAGGGTGAGCAGTTCTTC. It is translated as CARSDREGEQFF. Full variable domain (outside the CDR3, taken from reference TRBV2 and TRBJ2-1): EPEVTQTPSHQVTQMGQEVILRCVPISNHLYFYWYRQILGQKVEFLVSFYNNEISEKSEIFDDQFSVERPDGSNFTLKIRSTKLEDSAMYFCARSDREGEQFFGPGTRLTVL.